These T cell receptor beta chains were read from a single sample in a study of blood T cell repertoires in COVID-19. The repertoire was sequenced with immunoSEQ multiplex PCR; TCRdb's copy has only in-frame clones and lacks some. Of about 73,000 clones listed, approximately 89% are singletons. Sequencing was done on a sample of peripheral blood. The receptors originated from a man older than 75 with acute or convalescent COVID-19. CDR3s include the opening cysteine and the closing phenylalanine or tryptophan. The order of the fields is CDR3 protein, CDR3 DNA, V gene, D gene, J gene, clone size. The D gene is left open where the match is weak. Clone size, where shown, is once, few, many, or a class for clones that have expanded.

CDR3aa: CASSESRGSTYEQYF; CDR3nt: TGTGCCAGCAGTGAATCAAGGGGATCGACCTACGAGCAGTACTTC; v_gene: TRBV6-1; d_gene: NA; j_gene: TRBJ2-7; abundance: NA
CDR3aa: CASSLVPQDAEAFF; CDR3nt: TGTGCCAGCAGCTTAGTCCCGCAGGATGCTGAAGCTTTCTTT; v_gene: TRBV7-9; d_gene: NA; j_gene: TRBJ1-1; abundance: NA
CDR3aa: CSASYEQYF; CDR3nt: TGCAGTGCCAGCTACGAGCAGTACTTC; v_gene: TRBV20-1; d_gene: NA; j_gene: TRBJ2-7; abundance: NA
CDR3aa: CASRGQGAYSPLHF; CDR3nt: TGTGCCAGCAGGGGACAGGGGGCTTATTCACCCCTCCACTTT; v_gene: TRBV7-8; d_gene: TRBD1; j_gene: TRBJ1-6; abundance: NA
CDR3aa: CASSESKRENNEQFF; CDR3nt: TGTGCCAGCAGTGAATCCAAGCGGGAGAACAATGAGCAGTTCTTC; v_gene: TRBV25-1; d_gene: TRBD2; j_gene: TRBJ2-1; abundance: NA
CDR3aa: CASSPGGTGNTIYF; CDR3nt: TGCGCCAGCAGCCCCGGGGGGACTGGAAACACCATATATTTT; v_gene: TRBV5-1; d_gene: NA; j_gene: TRBJ1-3; abundance: NA
CDR3aa: CASSRTVSNTEAFF; CDR3nt: TGCGCCAGCAGCCGGACAGTTTCGAACACTGAAGCTTTCTTT; v_gene: TRBV5-1; d_gene: NA; j_gene: TRBJ1-1; abundance: NA
CDR3aa: CASSFGTSGGLLYNEQFF; CDR3nt: TGTGCCAGCAGCTTCGGGACTAGCGGGGGGCTCCTGTACAATGAGCAGTTCTTC; v_gene: TRBV11-2; d_gene: TRBD2; j_gene: TRBJ2-1; abundance: NA
CDR3aa: CASSLRQGGSTEAFF; CDR3nt: TGTGCCAGCAGCTTAAGACAGGGGGGGAGCACTGAAGCTTTCTTT; v_gene: TRBV13; d_gene: TRBD1; j_gene: TRBJ1-1; abundance: once
CDR3aa: CATSRDLGGGYTF; CDR3nt: TGTGCCACCAGCAGAGATCTAGGCGGCGGCTACACCTTC; v_gene: TRBV15; d_gene: NA; j_gene: TRBJ1-2; abundance: once
CDR3aa: CASSGYPSGGAGTQYF; CDR3nt: TGTGCCAGCAGTGGTTATCCTAGCGGGGGGGCTGGGACCCAGTACTTC; v_gene: TRBV2; d_gene: TRBD2; j_gene: TRBJ2-5; abundance: NA
CDR3aa: CASSLTTTQETQYF; CDR3nt: TGTGCCAGCAGCCTCACTACAACCCAAGAGACCCAGTACTTC; v_gene: TRBV6-5; d_gene: NA; j_gene: TRBJ2-5; abundance: NA
CDR3aa: CASSPGQTYNYGYTF; CDR3nt: TGTGCCAGCAGTCCGGGACAGACTTATAACTATGGCTACACCTTC; v_gene: TRBV6-5; d_gene: TRBD1; j_gene: TRBJ1-2; abundance: NA
CDR3aa: CASSFSGGNYGYTF; CDR3nt: TGTGCCAGTAGTTTCTCCGGGGGTAACTATGGCTACACCTTC; v_gene: TRBV19; d_gene: NA; j_gene: TRBJ1-2; abundance: NA
CDR3aa: CASGLVLGGRAGYEQYF; CDR3nt: TGTGCTAGTGGTTTGGTACTCGGCGGGAGGGCCGGCTACGAGCAGTACTTC; v_gene: TRBV12-5; d_gene: TRBD2; j_gene: TRBJ2-7; abundance: NA
CDR3aa: CASSLGGQGKETQYF; CDR3nt: TGTGCCAGCAGTTTAGGGGGACAGGGGAAGGAGACCCAGTACTTC; v_gene: TRBV28; d_gene: TRBD1; j_gene: TRBJ2-5; abundance: NA
CDR3aa: CASSPSRDRGWGAFF; CDR3nt: TGTGCCAGCTCACCTTCCAGGGACAGGGGCTGGGGCGCTTTCTTT; v_gene: TRBV18; d_gene: TRBD1; j_gene: TRBJ1-1; abundance: NA
CDR3aa: CASSFSRGEGQFF; CDR3nt: TGTGCCAGCAGCTTTTCTAGGGGCGAAGGGCAGTTCTTC; v_gene: TRBV7-2; d_gene: NA; j_gene: TRBJ2-1; abundance: NA
CDR3aa: CASSEGAVMNTEAFF; CDR3nt: TGTGCCAGCAGTGAAGGGGCAGTTATGAACACTGAAGCTTTCTTT; v_gene: TRBV2; d_gene: NA; j_gene: TRBJ1-1; abundance: NA
CDR3aa: CASSLGGVSSGNTIYF; CDR3nt: TGTGCCAGCAGCTTGGGGGGGGTTTCATCTGGAAACACCATATATTTT; v_gene: TRBV11-2; d_gene: NA; j_gene: TRBJ1-3; abundance: NA
CDR3aa: CASSPGQGTTGELFF; CDR3nt: TGTGCCAGCAGCCCGGGACAGGGTACGACCGGGGAGCTGTTTTTT; v_gene: TRBV5-8; d_gene: TRBD1; j_gene: TRBJ2-2; abundance: NA
CDR3aa: CASSQDTRILGYTF; CDR3nt: TGCGCCAGCAGCCAAGATACCAGGATCCTCGGCTACACCTTC; v_gene: TRBV4-1; d_gene: NA; j_gene: TRBJ1-2; abundance: few
CDR3aa: CASSGLAGDEQFF; CDR3nt: TGTGCCAGCAGCGGACTAGCGGGAGATGAGCAGTTCTTC; v_gene: TRBV2; d_gene: TRBD2; j_gene: TRBJ2-1; abundance: NA
CDR3aa: CASSIGSGIIGEQFF; CDR3nt: TGTGCCAGTAGTATCGGTAGCGGGATCATCGGGGAGCAGTTCTTC; v_gene: TRBV19; d_gene: TRBD2; j_gene: TRBJ2-1; abundance: NA
CDR3aa: CASSFAPGQGEKLFF; CDR3nt: TGTGCCAGCAGTTTTGCCCCGGGACAGGGAGAAAAACTGTTTTTT; v_gene: TRBV2; d_gene: TRBD1; j_gene: TRBJ1-4; abundance: NA
CDR3aa: CASSPDNSYEQYF; CDR3nt: TGTGCCAGTAGCCCGGACAATTCCTACGAGCAGTACTTC; v_gene: TRBV19; d_gene: NA; j_gene: TRBJ2-7; abundance: NA
CDR3aa: CASTMRDTIYF; CDR3nt: TGTGCCAGCACGATGAGGGACACCATATATTTT; v_gene: TRBV6-5; d_gene: NA; j_gene: TRBJ1-3; abundance: NA
CDR3aa: CASSSGTSGKYEQYF; CDR3nt: TGTGCCAGCAGCTCGGGGACTAGCGGGAAGTACGAGCAGTACTTC; v_gene: TRBV5-6; d_gene: TRBD2; j_gene: TRBJ2-7; abundance: once
CDR3aa: CAGSRQAGQPQHF; CDR3nt: TGTGCGGGGAGTAGGCAGGCAGGTCAGCCCCAGCATTTT; v_gene: TRBV19; d_gene: NA; j_gene: TRBJ1-5; abundance: NA
CDR3aa: CASSREAEAFF; CDR3nt: TGTGCCAGCAGCCGCGAGGCAGAAGCTTTCTTT; v_gene: TRBV3-1/TRBV3-2; d_gene: NA; j_gene: TRBJ1-1; abundance: NA
CDR3aa: CSVEDWAGTSGSTEQFF; CDR3nt: TGCAGCGTTGAGGACTGGGCGGGGACTAGCGGGAGTACTGAGCAGTTCTTC; v_gene: TRBV29-1; d_gene: TRBD2; j_gene: TRBJ2-1; abundance: NA
CDR3aa: CASGTGGRQPQHF; CDR3nt: TGTGCCAGCGGGACAGGGGGTCGTCAGCCCCAGCATTTT; v_gene: TRBV6-1; d_gene: TRBD1; j_gene: TRBJ1-5; abundance: NA
CDR3aa: CASTLGTGGNQPQHF; CDR3nt: TGTGCCAGCACCCTGGGGACGGGGGGGAATCAGCCCCAGCATTTT; v_gene: TRBV2; d_gene: NA; j_gene: TRBJ1-5; abundance: many
CDR3aa: CASRRDRDAEAFF; CDR3nt: TGTGCCAGCAGGCGGGACAGGGACGCTGAAGCTTTCTTT; v_gene: TRBV4-2; d_gene: TRBD1; j_gene: TRBJ1-1; abundance: NA
CDR3aa: CASSRTPGVGYEQYF; CDR3nt: TGTGCCAGCAGTCGTACCCCAGGGGTTGGGTACGAGCAGTACTTC; v_gene: TRBV6-5; d_gene: NA; j_gene: TRBJ2-7; abundance: NA
CDR3aa: CASSASPGRGPGNTIYF; CDR3nt: TGTGCCAGCAGTGCCTCTCCCGGCAGGGGACCTGGAAACACCATATATTTT; v_gene: TRBV25-1; d_gene: NA; j_gene: TRBJ1-3; abundance: NA